The 22 T cell receptor beta chains presented below share a single source sample, sequenced in a study of regulatory T cells in long-lasting Graves disease. Time point of the sample: newly diagnosed GD, antithyroid drugs for less than 3 months. Generation of the TCR library employed RNA extracted from PBMCs. Construction of TCR beta libraries relied on iRepertoire HTBI primers and on Arm-PCR targeting CDR3 regions. Each CDR3 protein is one row after TCRdb ran MiXCR on the multiplex PCR reads. The sample has 500,000 to 700,000 distinct CDR3 sequences; about 15% are singletons. This same sample was also taken into another study, of T cells in Graves' hyperthyroidism and ophthalmopathy.

Sequencing was performed on peripheral blood mononuclear cells (PBMCs), taken at new diagnosis, from a patient treated with antithyroid drugs. All receptors derive from a woman aged 25 to 39 with Graves disease.

This clonotype was seen a few times. The V gene is TRBV24-1, the J gene TRBJ2-1, with 12 nucleotides matching TRBD2. The CDR3 has 16 amino acids. Germline assignment: CDR1 KGHDR and CDR2 SFDVKD. After removal of 4 bases from V and 2 bases from J, the junction contained 2 bases not matched to a gene. In DNA form, the CDR3 reads TGTGCCACCAGTGACTGGACTAGCGGGGCCTACAATGAGCAGTTCTTC. Protein product: CATSDWTSGAYNEQFF.

The gene calls are TRBV5-4 and TRBJ1-4; tentatively, D is TRBD1 (5 bases). Trimming pared 5 bases from V and 4 bases from J, leaving 15 bases between. Looked up from germline, CDR1 is SGHNT and CDR2 is YYREEE (reference sequence). The CDR3 loop spans 15 amino acids. The CDR3 DNA is TGTGCCAGCAGTGGAGAGGGGTTCGGTAATGAAAAACTGTTTTTT. It yields the protein CASSGEGFGNEKLFF.

Ten or more counts support this clonotype. This sequence joins TRBV7-2 and TRBJ2-1; either TRBD1 or TRBD2 may fit D (5 bases each). V dropped 3 bases and J dropped 7 bases, with 13 bases sitting between them. Germline V gene lookup returns CDR1 SGHTA and CDR2 FQGNSA. This CDR3 region has 14 residues. The CDR3 DNA reads as TGTGCCAGCAGCTTTTCGGGGACGGGGAATGAGCAGTTCTTC. Translating it yields CASSFSGTGNEQFF.

On this clonotype itself: It may be a read error: a sequence one base away is much more abundant. This sequence joins TRBV6-2 or TRBV6-3 and TRBJ2-5; D possibly corresponds to TRBD2 (6 bases). Germline CDR1 MNHEY, CDR2 SVGEGT. This CDR3 contains 16 residues. The V end lost 0 bases, the J end lost 9 bases, and 20 bases lay between the germline ends. In DNA form, the CDR3 reads TGTGCCAGCAGTTACTCGCCGGGGAGGATTGGCGAGGCCCAGTACTTC. This gives the protein CASSYSPGRIGEAQYF.

The chain is built from TRBV14 and TRBJ2-5; either TRBD1 or TRBD2 may fit D (5 bases each). V was trimmed by 0 bases and J by 1 base, leaving 12 bases between them. The germline gives CDR1 SGHDN, CDR2 FVKESK. This CDR3 is 16 amino acids long. The CDR3 here is CASSQDWGRIQETQYF. Here the CDR3 DNA reads TGTGCCAGCAGCCAAGATTGGGGACGGATCCAAGAGACCCAGTACTTC.

The sample holds many counts of this clonotype. The chain couples TRBV19 to TRBJ2-7; D remains ambiguous. The CDR3 consists of 14 residues. V lost 0 bases and J lost 3, with 9 bases in between. From germline, CDR1 is LNHDA and CDR2 SQIVND (reference sequence). For the CDR3, the DNA is TGTGCCAGTAGTATAGAGGTGGGAAGCTACGAGCAGTACTTC. Translation: CASSIEVGSYEQYF. The full variable domain, in which reference TRBV19 and TRBJ2-7 provide the parts outside the CDR3, is DGGITQSPKYLFRKEGQNVTLSCEQNLNHDAMYWYRQDPGQGLRLIYYSQIVNDFQKGDIAEGYSVSREKKESFPLTVTSAQKNPTAFYLCASSIEVGSYEQYFGPGTRLTVT.

In this sample, this clonotype turned up many times. This rearrangement joins TRBV29-1 to TRBJ2-5; weak D call: TRBD1 (5 bases). With 3 bases removed from V and 5 bases from J, the gap between germline ends came to 16 bases. CDR1 SQVTM and CDR2 ANQGSEA come from the germline V gene. The CDR3 consists of 14 residues. The CDR3 protein is CSVDAQGNVETQYF. CDR3 bases: TGCAGCGTTGACGCCCAGGGAAACGTGGAGACCCAGTACTTC.

This clonotype was observed a handful of times. The chain employs TRBV5-1 and TRBJ2-1, with D tentatively TRBD2 (7 bases). This CDR3 is 16 amino acids long. Trimming took 4 bases from V and 7 from J, leaving 21 bases between them. Germline CDR1 reads SGHRS; CDR2 reads YFSETQ. CDR3 residues: CASSLTAGQGGNEQFF. Written as DNA, the CDR3 is TGCGCCAGCAGCCTGACAGCGGGACAAGGGGGGAATGAGCAGTTCTTC. The whole variable domain, filled in from reference TRBV5-1 and TRBJ2-1, reads KAGVTQTPRYLIKTRGQQVTLSCSPISGHRSVSWYQQTPGQGLQFLFEYFSETQRNKGNFPGRFSGRQFSNSRSEMNVSTLELGDSALYLCASSLTAGQGGNEQFFGPGTRLTVL.

The sample holds a few counts of this clonotype. This chain joins TRBV9 and TRBJ1-4; the match to TRBD1 covers 7 bases. Germline V CDR1 and CDR2: SGDLS, YYNGEE. The length of the CDR3 is 18 residues. The V segment lost 2 bases and the J segment 0 bases; nucleotides outside the gene matches: 10. The CDR3 coding sequence is TGTGCCAGCAGCGTCAGGGGGGGGTTCCCGGCAACTAATGAAAAACTGTTTTTT. It translates to CASSVRGGFPATNEKLFF.

In its sample, this clonotype was seen a few times. The rearrangement joins TRBV3-1 to TRBJ2-5; D perhaps matches TRBD1 (5 bases). The CDR3 is 14 amino acids. Trimming removed 3 bases at V and 3 bases at J, with 11 bases between. Germline V gene lookup returns CDR1 LGHDT and CDR2 YNNKEL (reference sequence). CDR3 loop: CASSQFAREETQYF. DNA for the CDR3: TGTGCCAGCAGCCAGTTCGCCAGGGAAGAGACCCAGTACTTC.

This chain joins TRBV29-1 and TRBJ2-3; maybe TRBD2 (5 bases). This CDR3 region has 14 residues. CDR1 SQVTM and CDR2 ANQGSEA come from the germline V gene. V was shortened by 7 bases and J by 5 bases, with 19 bases between the two germline ends. The CDR3 spells CSAHLSRDRDTQYF. DNA of the CDR3: TGCAGCGCCCATCTTAGTCGGGATAGAGATACGCAGTATTTT.

The sample holds many counts of this clonotype. The chain couples TRBV2 to TRBJ2-7; a weak D match, TRBD1 (5 bases). Trimming took 5 bases from V and 2 from J, leaving 16 bases between them. CDR3 length: 15 residues. Germline CDR1 reads SNHLY; CDR2 reads FYNNEI. In DNA, the CDR3 is TGTGCCAGCAGTTTTTCCCCAGGGATAACCTACGAGCAGTACTTC. Amino acid sequence: CASSFSPGITYEQYF.

The chain combines TRBV12-3 or TRBV12-4 with TRBJ2-1, with no clear D. V lost 10 bases, J lost 8 bases, and 15 bases lay in between. The CDR3 has 12 residues. The CDR3 sequence is CATTRLIDEQFF. In nucleotides, the CDR3 is TGTGCCACCACACGTCTTATCGATGAGCAGTTCTTC.

The chain uses TRBV19 and TRBJ1-5, with D possibly being TRBD1 (5 bases). The CDR3 has 15 amino acids. With 7 bases removed from V and 3 bases from J, the gap between germline ends came to 16 bases. CDR1 and CDR2 from the germline V gene are LNHDA and SQIVND (reference sequence). CDR3 nucleotide sequence: TGTGCCAGTACCTTAAGGATGGACAACAATCAGCCCCAGCATTTT. It codes for CASTLRMDNNQPQHF.

Ten or more counts support this clonotype. V gene TRBV7-9 combines with J gene TRBJ2-1, with 7 bases identical to TRBD2. The CDR3 has 15 residues. Trimming took 0 bases from V and 8 from J; bases not matched to a gene: 7. The V gene's germline CDR1 is SEHNR and CDR2 FQNEAQ (reference sequence). CDR3 amino acids: CASSLAGGLVDEQFF. DNA for the CDR3: TGTGCCAGCAGCTTAGCGGGAGGGCTAGTGGATGAGCAGTTCTTC.

This CDR3 reads CASSSRPGQRVETQYF. For the CDR3, the DNA is TGTGCCAGCAGTTCTCGCCCGGGACAGCGGGTTGAGACCCAGTACTTC. The rearrangement links TRBV12-3 or TRBV12-4 to TRBJ2-5, with D possibly being TRBD1 (7 bases). The CDR3 contains 16 residues. V lost 4 bases, J lost 5 bases, and 20 bases lay in between.

The rearrangement links TRBV19 to TRBJ2-3, with 11 bases aligning to TRBD2. Trimming took 4 bases from V and 8 from J; bases not matched to a gene: 2. Germline values: CDR1 LNHDA, CDR2 SQIVND (reference sequence). The CDR3 contains 13 residues. The chain's CDR3 is CASSKGLAATQYF. The DNA for the CDR3 is TGTGCCAGTAGTAAGGGACTAGCGGCTACGCAGTATTTT.

The sample holds a few counts of this clonotype. The J gene is TRBJ2-6, the V gene TRBV5-1; D is ambiguous. The CDR3 is made up of 14 amino acids. Germline V CDR1 and CDR2: SGHRS, YFSETQ. Between the trimmed V and J ends, which lost 5 bases and 2 bases, there was a span of 8 bases. The CDR3 is CASSVPPGANVLTF. The CDR3 DNA reads TGCGCCAGCAGTGTCCCACCTGGGGCCAACGTCCTGACTTTC.

This clonotype was seen ten or more times. V usage is TRBV2 and J usage is TRBJ2-1; D might be TRBD2 (5 bases). CDR1 is SNHLY, CDR2 FYNNEI, per germline. Trimming stripped 7 bases from V and 9 bases from J, with 10 bases between. This CDR3 comprises 11 residues. CDR3 DNA: TGTGCCAGCAAACCCGAGGGTGAGCAGTTCTTC. Translated, it gives CASKPEGEQFF.

The chain links TRBV2 to TRBJ2-7, with 7 nucleotides matching TRBD1. Germline V gene lookup returns CDR1 SNHLY and CDR2 FYNNEI. This CDR3 is built from 15 residues. V shed 6 bases and J 4 bases; nucleotides not matched to a gene: 12. CDR3 region: CASSADWGTAYEQYF. CDR3 in DNA: TGTGCCAGCAGCGCAGATTGGGGGACAGCATACGAGCAGTACTTC. Variable domain in full (rest from reference TRBV2 and TRBJ2-7): EPEVTQTPSHQVTQMGQEVILRCVPISNHLYFYWYRQILGQKVEFLVSFYNNEISEKSEIFDDQFSVERPDGSNFTLKIRSTKLEDSAMYFCASSADWGTAYEQYFGPGTRLTVT.

This chain links TRBV5-6 with TRBJ1-5; 9 bases align to TRBD1. The CDR3 extends over 17 amino acids. V trimming: 3 bases; J trimming: 0 bases; junction bases outside the gene matches: 7. Per germline, CDR1 SGHDT and CDR2 YYEEEE. CDR3 sequence (DNA): TGTGCCAGCAGCTCTACAGGGGGCCCTTTTAGCAATCAGCCCCAGCATTTT. It yields the protein CASSSTGGPFSNQPQHF.

This clonotype has at least ten counts. The chain couples TRBV6-1 to TRBJ2-7; 15 bases align to TRBD2. Germline-derived CDR1 and CDR2 are MNHNS and SASEGT. This CDR3 is 19 amino acids long. The J segment lost 4 bases and the V segment lost 8 bases, leaving 18 bases of the junction unmatched. Here the CDR3 DNA reads TGTGCCAGCGCCCCGTCTATCGGACTAGCGGGAGGGCCGAGGTACGAGCAGTACTTC. Amino acids: CASAPSIGLAGGPRYEQYF.